This T cell receptor (beta chain) was identified during a study of blood T cell repertoires in COVID-19. On the study more broadly: T cells, B-cell-depleted T cells, or PBMCs provided the cDNA or gDNA that served as material.

Germline V lookup: CDR1 SGHTS, CDR2 YDEGEE. The CDR3 is 17 amino acids. V lost 2 bases and J lost 5; bases outside the gene matches: 9. As originally analysed: Estimates of nucleated cell counts were drawn from the amplification of reference gene primers. TCRdb keeps only in-frame clones here, not all; method: immunoSEQ multiplex PCR. V and J calls and clone size are copied from that table; D and trimming were computed from the DNA. The table lists approximately 97,000 clones, about 85% of them singletons. The chain uses TRBV5-8 and TRBJ2-5; TRBD2 matches 13 bases. The clonotype was recovered from a man in his 60s with acute or convalescent COVID-19. The sequencing sample was made of peripheral blood. The CDR3 is CASSLRTSGSFWETQYF. In DNA, the CDR3 is TGTGCCAGCAGCTTACGGACTAGCGGGAGTTTCTGGGAGACCCAGTACTTC. The full variable domain, in which reference TRBV5-8 and TRBJ2-5 provide the parts outside the CDR3, is EAGVTQSPTHLIKTRGQQATLRCSPISGHTSVYWYQQALGLGLQFLLWYDEGEERNRGNFPPRFSGRQFPNYSSELNVNALELEDSALYLCASSLRTSGSFWETQYFGPGTRLLVL.